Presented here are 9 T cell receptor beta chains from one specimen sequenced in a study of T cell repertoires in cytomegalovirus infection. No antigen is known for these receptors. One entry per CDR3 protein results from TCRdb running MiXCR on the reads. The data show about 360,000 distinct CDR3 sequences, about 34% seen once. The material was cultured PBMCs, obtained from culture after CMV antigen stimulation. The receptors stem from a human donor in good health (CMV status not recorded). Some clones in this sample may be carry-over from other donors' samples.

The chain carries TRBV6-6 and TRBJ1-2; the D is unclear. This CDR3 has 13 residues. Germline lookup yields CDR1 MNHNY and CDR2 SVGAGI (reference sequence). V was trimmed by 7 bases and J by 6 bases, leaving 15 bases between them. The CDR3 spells CASTDGAWDGYTF. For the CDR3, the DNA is TGTGCCAGCACCGACGGAGCTTGGGATGGCTACACCTTC.

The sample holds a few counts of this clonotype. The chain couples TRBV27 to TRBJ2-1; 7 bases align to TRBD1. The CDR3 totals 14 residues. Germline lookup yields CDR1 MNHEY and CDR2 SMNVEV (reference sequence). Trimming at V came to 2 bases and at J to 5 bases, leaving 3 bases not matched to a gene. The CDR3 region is CASSLQQGNNEQFF. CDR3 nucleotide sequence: TGTGCCAGCAGTTTACAACAGGGGAACAATGAGCAGTTCTTC.

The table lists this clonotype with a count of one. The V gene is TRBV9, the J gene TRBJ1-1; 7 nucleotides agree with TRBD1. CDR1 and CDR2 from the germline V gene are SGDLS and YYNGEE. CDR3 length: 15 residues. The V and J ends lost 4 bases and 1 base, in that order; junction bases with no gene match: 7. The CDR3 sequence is CASSLGGTENTEAFF. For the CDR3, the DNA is TGTGCCAGCAGCTTGGGCGGGACAGAGAACACTGAAGCTTTCTTT.

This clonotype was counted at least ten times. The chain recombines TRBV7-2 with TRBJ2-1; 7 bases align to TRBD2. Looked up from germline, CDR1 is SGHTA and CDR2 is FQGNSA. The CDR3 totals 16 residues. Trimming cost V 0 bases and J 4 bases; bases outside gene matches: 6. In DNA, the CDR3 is TGTGCCAGCAGCTTAGCGCCGGGCGGGGGTTACAATGAGCAGTTCTTC. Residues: CASSLAPGGGYNEQFF.

Written as DNA, the CDR3 is TGTGCCAGCAGTTACTCGCCCGGGATTCCCGAGGGAGCTTTCTTT. Translation gives CASSYSPGIPEGAFF. The chain joins TRBV6-2 or TRBV6-3 to TRBJ1-1, with D unresolved. There are 15 residues in the CDR3. Trimming pared 0 bases from V and 10 bases from J, leaving 18 bases between. Germline V CDR1 and CDR2: MNHEY, SVGEGT.

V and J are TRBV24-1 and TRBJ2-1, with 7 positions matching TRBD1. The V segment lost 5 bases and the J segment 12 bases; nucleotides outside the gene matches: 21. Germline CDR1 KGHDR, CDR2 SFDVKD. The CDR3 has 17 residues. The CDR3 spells CATSAVEGTDQGLGQFF. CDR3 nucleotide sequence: TGTGCCACCAGTGCGGTTGAGGGGACAGACCAAGGGCTTGGGCAGTTCTTC.

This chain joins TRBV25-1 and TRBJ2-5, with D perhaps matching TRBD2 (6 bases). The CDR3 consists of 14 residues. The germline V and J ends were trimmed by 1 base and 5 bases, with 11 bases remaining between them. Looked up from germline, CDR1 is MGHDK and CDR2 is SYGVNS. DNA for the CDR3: TGTGCCAGCAGTGAATGGACCAGCGGGGAGACCCAGTACTTC. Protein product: CASSEWTSGETQYF.

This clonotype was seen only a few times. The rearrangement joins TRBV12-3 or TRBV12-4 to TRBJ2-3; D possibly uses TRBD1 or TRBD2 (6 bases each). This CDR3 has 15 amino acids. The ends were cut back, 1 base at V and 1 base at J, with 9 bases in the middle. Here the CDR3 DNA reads TGTGCCAGCAGTTTAGGTCGGGGGCGCACAGATACGCAGTATTTT. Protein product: CASSLGRGRTDTQYF.

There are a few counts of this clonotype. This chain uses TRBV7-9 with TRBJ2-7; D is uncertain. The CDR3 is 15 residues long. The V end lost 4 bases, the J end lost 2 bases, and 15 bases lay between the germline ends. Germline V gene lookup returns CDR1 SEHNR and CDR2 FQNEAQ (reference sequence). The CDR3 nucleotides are TGTGCCAGCAGCTCATTCGAGGCTGCCACCTACGAGCAGTACTTC. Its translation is CASSSFEAATYEQYF.